These 32 T cell receptor beta chains were all obtained from the same sample, sequenced in a study of metastatic and nonmetastatic thyroid tumors. TCRdb re-called clones from the PCR reads using MiXCR. The table shows tens of thousands of clones, with 18% occurring only once. There were no patients who had received any treatment before thyroid surgery. Sequencing used blood. These receptors were obtained from a female donor with papillary thyroid cancer or a benign thyroid nodule (not recorded which). Some clones in this sample may be carry-over from other donors' samples.

This clone was seen repeatedly, ten times or more. The rearrangement joins TRBV3-1 to TRBJ2-2; the match to TRBD1 covers 9 bases. This CDR3 is built from 17 residues. After removal of 6 bases from V and 4 bases from J, the junction contained 12 bases not matched to a gene. Germline CDR1 LGHDT, CDR2 YNNKEL (reference sequence). The CDR3 loop is CASSSDPGTGITGELFF. For the CDR3, the DNA is TGTGCCAGCAGTTCCGACCCCGGGACAGGGATCACCGGGGAGCTGTTTTTT.

The gene calls are TRBV28 and TRBJ2-5; D gene uncertain. The germline V gene has CDR1 MDHEN and CDR2 SYDVKM. The CDR3 sequence is 11 residues long. Trimming took 8 bases from V and 7 from J, leaving 11 bases between them. CDR3 amino acids: CASRTALTQYF. The CDR3 DNA follows: TGTGCCAGCCGGACCGCGCTGACCCAGTACTTC.

This clone was counted a few times. The chain is built from TRBV28 and TRBJ1-5; possible D gene TRBD1, 6 bases. The CDR3 length is 14 residues. The V gene's germline CDR1 is MDHEN and CDR2 SYDVKM. V was cut by 3 bases and J by 0 bases, with 6 bases left in between. The CDR3 nucleotides are TGTGCCAGCAGTTTGGACAGTAGCAATCAGCCCCAGCATTTT. This gives the protein CASSLDSSNQPQHF. Filled out from reference TRBV28 and TRBJ1-5, the complete variable domain reads DVKVTQSSRYLVKRTGEKVFLECVQDMDHENMFWYRQDPGLGLRLIYFSYDVKMKEKGDIPEGYSVSREKKERFSLILESASTNQTSMYLCASSLDSSNQPQHFGDGTRLSIL.

This clone has a count of ten or more. The J gene is TRBJ2-2, the V gene TRBV6-5; perhaps TRBD2 as D (6 bases). Trimming pared 0 bases from V and 7 bases from J, leaving 15 bases between. The CDR3 extends over 16 amino acids. Germline CDR1 is MNHEY and CDR2 is SVGAGI. The DNA of the CDR3 is TGTGCCAGCAGTTACTCGCTCTGGGGGGATTACGGGGAGCTGTTTTTT. Encoded protein: CASSYSLWGDYGELFF.

The chain carries TRBV7-6 and TRBJ2-7; 13 bases align to TRBD2. V lost 1 base, J lost 2 bases, and 5 bases stayed unmatched. The CDR3 has 17 residues. Germline V gene lookup returns CDR1 SGHVS and CDR2 FNYEAQ. Written as DNA, the CDR3 is TGTGCCAGCAGCTTAGTAGAGGGACTAGCGGGGACCTACGAGCAGTACTTC. This translates into CASSLVEGLAGTYEQYF.

This clone appeared many times. V gene TRBV5-1 combines with J gene TRBJ1-1; no firm D call. The CDR3 spans 12 residues. Germline assignment: CDR1 SGHRS and CDR2 YFSETQ. Between the trimmed V and J ends, which lost 1 base and 3 bases, there was a span of 4 bases. In DNA, the CDR3 is TGCGCCAGCAGCTTGTCTGACACTGAAGCTTTCTTT. Its translation is CASSLSDTEAFF.

As concerns this clone: This may come from a read error, since a much larger clone is one base off. The chain is built from TRBV29-1 and TRBJ2-1; no clear D. In germline, CDR1 is SQVTM, CDR2 ANQGSEA. The CDR3 covers 11 residues. Trimming removed 2 bases from V and 11 bases from J, with 10 bases in between. CDR3 nucleotide sequence: TGCAGCGTTGAATCGACATCCAAGCAGTTCTTC. Its protein product is CSVESTSKQFF.

This clone appeared many times. The rearrangement uses TRBV20-1 and TRBJ1-5; D is unresolved. The germline V gene encodes CDR1 DFQATT and CDR2 SNEGSKA (reference sequence). The V and J ends lost 3 bases and 12 bases respectively, with 15 bases between them. CDR3 length: 12 residues. The CDR3 protein is CSASVRTLVQHF. For the CDR3, the DNA is TGCAGTGCTAGCGTCAGAACTTTGGTCCAGCATTTT.

In regard to this clone: A read error may be the cause here, since a much bigger clone is one base away. The J gene is TRBJ2-2, the V gene TRBV14, with D tentatively TRBD1 or TRBD2 (7 bases each). CDR1 is SGHDN, CDR2 FVKESK, per germline. This CDR3 is 16 amino acids long. The CDR3 DNA reads as TGTGTCAGCAGCCAAGCACTACAGGGGAGGGCCGGGGAGCTGTTTTTT. Translating it yields CVSSQALQGRAGELFF. The full variable domain, in which reference TRBV14 and TRBJ2-2 provide the parts outside the CDR3, is EAGVTQFPSHSVIEKGQTVTLRCDPISGHDNLYWYRRVMGKEIKFLLHFVKESKQDESGMPNNRFLAERTGGTYSTLKVQPAELEDSGVYFCVSSQALQGRAGELFFGEGSRLTVL.

The rearrangement links TRBV30 to TRBJ1-1; D is ambiguous. The germline V gene encodes CDR1 GTSNPN and CDR2 SVGIG (reference sequence). The germline V and J ends were trimmed by 0 bases and 7 bases, with 6 bases remaining between them. The CDR3 covers 11 residues. The CDR3, as DNA: TGTGCCTGGAGTGTAGCAATTGAAGCTTTCTTT. Amino acids: CAWSVAIEAFF.

The table lists this clone with many counts. The rearrangement links TRBV3-1 to TRBJ2-7, with unresolved D. The CDR3 totals 11 residues. The germline V and J ends were trimmed by 1 base and 11 bases, with 9 bases remaining between them. The germline V gene has CDR1 LGHDT and CDR2 YNNKEL (reference sequence). The CDR3 here is CASSQGTMKYF. The CDR3 nucleotides are TGTGCCAGCAGCCAAGGGACGATGAAGTACTTC.

V is TRBV30 and J is TRBJ2-7; D uncertain. The CDR3 covers 15 residues. V was trimmed by 4 bases and J by 3 bases, leaving 19 bases between them. Per the germline V gene, CDR1 is GTSNPN and CDR2 is SVGIG (reference sequence). The CDR3 nucleotides are TGTGCCTGGATTAACCGAGCTCCAGCGAACTACGAGCAGTACTTC. This gives the protein CAWINRAPANYEQYF. Supplemented by reference TRBV30 and TRBJ2-7, the full variable domain reads SQTIHQWPATLVQPVGSPLSLECTVEGTSNPNLYWYRQAAGRGLQLLFYSVGIGQISSEVPQNLSASRPQDRQFILSSKKLLLSDSGFYLCAWINRAPANYEQYFGPGTRLTVT.

This clone has a count of ten or more. The V gene is TRBV7-9, the J gene TRBJ1-4, with D maybe TRBD1 (5 bases). V lost 1 base and J lost 3, with 6 bases in between. Per the germline V gene, CDR1 is SEHNR and CDR2 is FQNEAQ (reference sequence). The CDR3 covers 14 residues. The CDR3 protein is CASSLGGANEKLFF. The CDR3 DNA sequence: TGTGCCAGCAGCTTAGGAGGGGCTAATGAAAAACTGTTTTTT.

This clone was detected ten times or more. V is TRBV5-8 and J is TRBJ2-1; no clear D. V dropped 0 bases and J dropped 8 bases, with 18 bases sitting between them. The CDR3 length is 16 residues. The germline gives CDR1 SGHTS, CDR2 YDEGEE. CDR3 residues: CASSLVITSKTHEQFF. In DNA, the CDR3 is TGTGCCAGCAGCTTGGTTATAACGTCTAAAACCCATGAGCAGTTCTTC.

The sample holds many counts of this clone. The chain joins TRBV2 to TRBJ1-6; perhaps TRBD1 as D (6 bases). Germline V gene sequence: CDR1 SNHLY, CDR2 FYNNEI. This CDR3 has 14 residues. Trimming stripped 6 bases from V and 6 bases from J, with 12 bases between. The CDR3: CASSEQGPNSPLHF. CDR3 coding DNA: TGTGCCAGCAGCGAACAGGGACCTAATTCACCCCTCCACTTT.

This clone was picked up a small number of times. A much bigger clone sits one base away, suggesting this may be a read error. Other nucleotide sequences in the sample specify the same CDR3. This chain joins TRBV6-1 and TRBJ2-5; 9 bases agree with TRBD2. Germline trimming cut 1 base from V and 2 bases from J; bases unmatched to any gene: 2. The CDR3 consists of 15 residues. Germline values: CDR1 MNHNS, CDR2 SASEGT. The chain's CDR3 is CASSEVAGGQETQYF. CDR3 coding DNA: TGTGCCAGCAGTGAAGTGGCGGGAGGGCAAGAGACCCAGTACTTC.

In its sample, this clone was seen many times. The V gene is TRBV5-4, the J gene TRBJ2-7; D is undetermined. CDR1 and CDR2 from the germline V gene are SGHNT and YYREEE (reference sequence). CDR3 size: 15 residues. The ends were cut back, 5 bases at V and 1 base at J, with 16 bases in the middle. In DNA form, the CDR3 reads TGTGCCAGCAGGACTCAGCCAGACCCATCCTACGAGCAGTACTTC. Translating gives CASRTQPDPSYEQYF.

This chain joins TRBV2 and TRBJ2-7; no clear D. CDR3 length equals 15 residues. V gave up 2 bases and J gave up 7 bases, with 18 bases separating them. Germline CDR1 SNHLY, CDR2 FYNNEI. In DNA, the CDR3 is TGTGCCAGCAGTGAAATAGGAGTGGGCCGGGTTGAGCAGTACTTC. It encodes CASSEIGVGRVEQYF.

There are many counts of this clone. The genes are TRBV27 and TRBJ1-2; D unclear. Trimming left V 9 bases short and J 8 bases short, with 19 bases between. CDR3 length: 13 amino acids. Germline CDR1 and CDR2: MNHEY and SMNVEV (reference sequence). CDR3 sequence: CASRPQGRSGYTF. The CDR3 DNA is TGTGCCAGTCGCCCACAAGGGCGCTCGGGCTACACCTTC.

This clone is medium-sized by share. V is TRBV19 and J is TRBJ1-4; D ambiguous. The CDR3 runs 15 residues. V was trimmed by 2 bases and J by 3 bases, leaving 10 bases between them. Germline V gene lookup returns CDR1 LNHDA and CDR2 SQIVND (reference sequence). The CDR3 sequence: CASSISRVPNEKLFF. CDR3 DNA: TGTGCCAGTAGTATAAGCCGGGTCCCTAATGAAAAACTGTTTTTT.

The sample holds many counts of this clone. The rearrangement links TRBV7-9 to TRBJ1-6; D not certain. CDR3 size: 13 residues. V was clipped by 5 bases and J by 8 bases, with 10 bases between them. Germline CDR1 and CDR2: SEHNR and FQNEAQ (reference sequence). CDR3: CASSRRNDSPLHF. CDR3 nucleotide sequence: TGTGCCAGCAGCCGAAGGAATGATTCACCCCTCCACTTT.

As to this clone: This may come from a read error, since a much larger clone is one base off. Other DNA sequences of this sample code for an identical CDR3. The chain has TRBV14 and TRBJ2-5; 7 bases match TRBD2. The CDR3 contains 16 residues. CDR1 and CDR2 (germline): SGHDN, FVKESK. The trim removed 1 base at V and 7 bases at J, leaving 12 bases unmatched. The CDR3: CASSQVPSGPLWTQYF. In DNA, the CDR3 is TGTGCCAGCAGCCAAGTCCCTAGCGGCCCGCTTTGGACCCAGTACTTC.

The chain carries TRBV5-6 and TRBJ2-1; possibly TRBD1 for D (6 bases). Looked up from germline, CDR1 is SGHDT and CDR2 is YYEEEE. This CDR3 has 15 amino acids. V was pared by 0 bases and J by 6 bases, with 13 bases between. The CDR3 nucleotides are TGTGCCAGCAGCTTGGTCTCAGGGGCGTTCAATGAGCAGTTCTTC. Amino acids: CASSLVSGAFNEQFF.

This clone has at least ten counts. In DNA form, the CDR3 reads TGTGCCAGCAGCCCAGGACAGGGGACCTACAATGAGCAGTTCTTC. It yields the protein CASSPGQGTYNEQFF. The V and J genes are TRBV3-1 and TRBJ2-1; 9 bases line up with TRBD1. V gave up 4 bases and J gave up 2 bases; unmatched junction bases: 3. Germline loops: CDR1 LGHDT, CDR2 YNNKEL (reference sequence). The CDR3 length is 15 residues.

This clone was seen ten or more times. The rearrangement uses TRBV13 and TRBJ2-1; D gene unclear. Trimming stripped 5 bases from V and 1 base from J, with 15 bases between. Germline CDR1 reads PRHDT; CDR2 reads FYEKMQ (reference sequence). CDR3 length: 16 residues. The CDR3 DNA reads TGTGCCAGCAGCCCCCCCCCGAGAGAGTCCTACAATGAGCAGTTCTTC. Encoded protein: CASSPPPRESYNEQFF.

This clone was seen many times. The rearrangement uses TRBV9 and TRBJ2-2; tentatively, D is TRBD1 (5 bases). Germline CDR1 and CDR2: SGDLS and YYNGEE. The CDR3 spans 16 residues. Trimming removed 3 bases from V and 9 bases from J, with 21 bases in between. DNA of the CDR3: TGTGCCAGCAGCGCGCCTTGGGGCGAAACCGGCCGGGAGCTGTTTTTT. As protein: CASSAPWGETGRELFF.

The J gene is TRBJ2-7, the V gene TRBV19, with D perhaps matching TRBD2 (5 bases). The germline CDR1 and CDR2 sequences are LNHDA and SQIVND (reference sequence). The length of the CDR3 is 13 residues. V dropped 6 bases and J dropped 2 bases, with 11 bases sitting between them. This CDR3 is CASSAGLTYEQYF. DNA of the CDR3: TGTGCCAGTAGCGCGGGTCTTACCTACGAGCAGTACTTC.

This clone occurred many times. This sequence joins TRBV7-8 and TRBJ1-5; no firm D call. Germline V gene sequence: CDR1 SGHVS, CDR2 FQNEAQ. The CDR3 runs 15 residues. V lost 0 bases and J 5 bases, leaving 11 bases between the germline ends. The chain's CDR3 is CASSLALDGYQPQHF. The CDR3 DNA follows: TGTGCCAGCAGCTTAGCGCTCGACGGCTATCAGCCCCAGCATTTT.

The table lists this clone with many counts. The rearrangement uses TRBV9 and TRBJ1-2; D is unclear. CDR1 SGDLS and CDR2 YYNGEE come from the germline V gene. The CDR3 length is 14 residues. Trimming shortened V by 6 bases and J by 8 bases, and 20 bases separated the two germline ends. The CDR3 nucleotides are TGTGCCAGCAAAACCCTCGGGGAGAAAGGAGGCTACACCTTC. Translation: CASKTLGEKGGYTF.

This clone was recorded a few times. The gene calls are TRBV6-5 and TRBJ2-2, with unresolved D. Trimming removed 2 bases at V and 1 base at J, with 8 bases between. CDR1 is MNHEY, CDR2 SVGAGI, per germline. This CDR3 has 15 residues. The CDR3 bases are TGTGCCAGCAGTTACAACAGCGAGAACACCGGGGAGCTGTTTTTT. This codes for CASSYNSENTGELFF.

This CDR3 is CASSPDRAGDTQYF. Here the CDR3 DNA reads TGTGCCAGCAGTCCAGACAGGGCTGGAGATACGCAGTATTTT. The chain joins TRBV12-3 or TRBV12-4 to TRBJ2-3, with 7 bases aligning to TRBD1. The CDR3 has 14 amino acids. With 5 bases clipped from V and 5 bases from J, the junction kept 7 bases outside the gene matches.

This clone was observed many times. This CDR3 reads CASSQDNSYEQYF. The DNA of the CDR3 is TGCGCCAGCAGCCAAGATAACAGCTACGAGCAGTACTTC. The chain combines TRBV4-1 with TRBJ2-7; D remains unclear. The CDR3 runs 13 residues. CDR1 is MGHRA, CDR2 YSYEKL, per germline. Trimming removed 0 bases from V and 3 bases from J, with 6 bases in between.